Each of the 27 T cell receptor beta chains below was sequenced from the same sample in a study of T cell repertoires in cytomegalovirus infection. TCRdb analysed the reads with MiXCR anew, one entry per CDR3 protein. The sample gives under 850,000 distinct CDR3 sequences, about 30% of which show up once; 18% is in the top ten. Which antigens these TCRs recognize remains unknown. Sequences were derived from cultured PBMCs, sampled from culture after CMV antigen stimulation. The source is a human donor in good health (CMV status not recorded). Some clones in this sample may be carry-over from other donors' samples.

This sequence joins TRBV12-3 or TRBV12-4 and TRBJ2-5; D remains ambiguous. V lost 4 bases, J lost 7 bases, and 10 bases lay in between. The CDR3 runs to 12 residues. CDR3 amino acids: CASSSPVGTQYF. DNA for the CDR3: TGTGCCAGCAGTTCCCCCGTTGGGACCCAGTACTTC.

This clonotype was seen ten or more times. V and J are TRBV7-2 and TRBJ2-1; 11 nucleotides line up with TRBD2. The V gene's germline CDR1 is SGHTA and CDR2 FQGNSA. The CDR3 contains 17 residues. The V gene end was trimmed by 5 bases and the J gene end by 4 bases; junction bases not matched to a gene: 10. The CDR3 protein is CASSPATSGSWYNEQFF. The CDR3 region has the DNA TGTGCCAGCAGCCCGGCCACTAGCGGGAGTTGGTACAATGAGCAGTTCTTC.

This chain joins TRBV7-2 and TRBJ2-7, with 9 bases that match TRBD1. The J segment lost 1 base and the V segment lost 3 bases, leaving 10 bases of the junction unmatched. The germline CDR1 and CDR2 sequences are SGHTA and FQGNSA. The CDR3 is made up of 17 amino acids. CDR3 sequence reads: CASSLGTGLFSSYEQYF. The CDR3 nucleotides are TGTGCCAGCAGCTTGGGGACAGGGTTATTTTCTTCCTACGAGCAGTACTTC.

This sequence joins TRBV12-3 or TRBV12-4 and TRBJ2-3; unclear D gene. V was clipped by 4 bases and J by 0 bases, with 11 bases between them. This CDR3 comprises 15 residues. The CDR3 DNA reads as TGTGCCAGCAGTTACGGGCCCTCTAGCACAGATACGCAGTATTTT. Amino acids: CASSYGPSSTDTQYF.

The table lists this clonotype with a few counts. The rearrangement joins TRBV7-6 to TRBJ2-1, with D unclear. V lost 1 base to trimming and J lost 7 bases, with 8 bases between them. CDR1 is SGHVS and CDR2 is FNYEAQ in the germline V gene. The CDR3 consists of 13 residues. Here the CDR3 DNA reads TGTGCCAGCAGCTTAGGATTTTGGAATGAGCAGTTCTTC. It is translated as CASSLGFWNEQFF.

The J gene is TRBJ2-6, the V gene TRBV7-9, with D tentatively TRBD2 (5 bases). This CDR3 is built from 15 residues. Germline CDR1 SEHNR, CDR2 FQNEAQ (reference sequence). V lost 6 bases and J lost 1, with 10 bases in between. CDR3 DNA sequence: TGTGCCAGCAGGGAGGCCCGATCTGGGGCCAACGTCCTGACTTTC. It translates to CASREARSGANVLTF.

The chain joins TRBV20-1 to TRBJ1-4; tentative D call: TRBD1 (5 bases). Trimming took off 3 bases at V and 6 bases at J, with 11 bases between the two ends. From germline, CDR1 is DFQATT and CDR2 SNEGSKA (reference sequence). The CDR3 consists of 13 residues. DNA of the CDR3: TGCAGTGCTAGTGGGGGAGGAGATGAAAAACTGTTTTTT. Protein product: CSASGGGDEKLFF.

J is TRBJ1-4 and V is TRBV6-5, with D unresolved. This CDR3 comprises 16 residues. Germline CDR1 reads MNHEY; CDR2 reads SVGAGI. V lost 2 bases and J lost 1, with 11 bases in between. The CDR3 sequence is CASSYDRPVTNEKLFF. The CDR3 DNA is TGTGCCAGCAGTTACGACCGACCGGTAACTAATGAAAAACTGTTTTTT.

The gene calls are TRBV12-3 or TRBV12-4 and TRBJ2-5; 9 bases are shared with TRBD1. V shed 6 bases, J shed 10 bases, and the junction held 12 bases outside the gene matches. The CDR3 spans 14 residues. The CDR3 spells CASSATGGPRGQYF. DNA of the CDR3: TGTGCCAGCAGCGCTACAGGGGGCCCTAGGGGCCAGTACTTC.

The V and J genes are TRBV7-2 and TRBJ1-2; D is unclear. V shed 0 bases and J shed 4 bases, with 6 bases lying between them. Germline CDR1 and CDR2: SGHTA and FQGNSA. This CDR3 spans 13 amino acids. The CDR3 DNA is TGTGCCAGCAGCTTAGCGCATATCTATGGCTACACCTTC. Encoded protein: CASSLAHIYGYTF.

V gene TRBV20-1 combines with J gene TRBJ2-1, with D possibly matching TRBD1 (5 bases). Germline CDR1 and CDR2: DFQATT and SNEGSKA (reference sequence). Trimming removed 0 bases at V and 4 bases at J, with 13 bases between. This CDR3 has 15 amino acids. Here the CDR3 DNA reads TGCAGTGCTAGAGACGGCAGGGCCGGGTACAATGAGCAGTTCTTC. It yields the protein CSARDGRAGYNEQFF.

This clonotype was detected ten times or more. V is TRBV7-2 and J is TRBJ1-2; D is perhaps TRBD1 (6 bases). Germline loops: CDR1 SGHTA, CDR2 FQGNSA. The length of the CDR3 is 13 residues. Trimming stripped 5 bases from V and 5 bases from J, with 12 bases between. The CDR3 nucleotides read TGTGCCAGCAGCCTCTCAGGGGTTTATGGCTACACCTTC. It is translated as CASSLSGVYGYTF.

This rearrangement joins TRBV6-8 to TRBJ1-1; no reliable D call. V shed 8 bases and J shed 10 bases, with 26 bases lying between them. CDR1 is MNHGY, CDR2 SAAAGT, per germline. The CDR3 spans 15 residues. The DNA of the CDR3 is TGTGCCAGCGCCCAGGAAAAGTCCCCACACAAGGGAGCTTTCTTT. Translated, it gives CASAQEKSPHKGAFF.

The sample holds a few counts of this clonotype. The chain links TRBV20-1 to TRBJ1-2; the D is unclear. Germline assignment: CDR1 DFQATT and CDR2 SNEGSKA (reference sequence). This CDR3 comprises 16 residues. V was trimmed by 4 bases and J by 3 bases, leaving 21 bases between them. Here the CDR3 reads CSANPALTASHYGYTF. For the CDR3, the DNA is TGCAGTGCTAATCCGGCCCTCACGGCCTCGCACTATGGCTACACCTTC.

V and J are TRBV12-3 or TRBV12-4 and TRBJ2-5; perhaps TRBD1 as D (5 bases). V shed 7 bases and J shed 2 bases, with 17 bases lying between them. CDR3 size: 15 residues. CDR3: CASTRRVGLQETQYF. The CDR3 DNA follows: TGTGCCAGCACCCGACGAGTGGGGCTACAAGAGACCCAGTACTTC.

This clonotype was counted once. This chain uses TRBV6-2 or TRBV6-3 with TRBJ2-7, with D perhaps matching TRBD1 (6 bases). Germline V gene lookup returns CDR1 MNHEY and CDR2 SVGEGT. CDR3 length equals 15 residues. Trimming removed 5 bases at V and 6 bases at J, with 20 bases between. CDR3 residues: CASSAPGEIWREQYF. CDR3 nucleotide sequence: TGTGCCAGCAGTGCCCCAGGGGAAATTTGGCGCGAGCAGTACTTC.

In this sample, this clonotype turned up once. CDR3 coding DNA: TGTGCCAGCAGCTTAGGAGACAGGGCAACTAATGAAAAACTGTTTTTT. This sequence encodes CASSLGDRATNEKLFF. The chain joins TRBV7-3 to TRBJ1-4, with 7 positions matching TRBD1. CDR1 and CDR2 from the germline V gene are SGHTA and FQGTGA. V gave up 2 bases and J gave up 0 bases; unmatched junction bases: 3. The CDR3 extends over 16 amino acids.

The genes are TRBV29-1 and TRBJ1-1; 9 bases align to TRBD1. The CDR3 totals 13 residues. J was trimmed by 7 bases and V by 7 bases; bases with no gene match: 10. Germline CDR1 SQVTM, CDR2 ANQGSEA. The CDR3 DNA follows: TGCAGCGCCTCCGTAGGACAGGGGTTTGAAGCTTTCTTT. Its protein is CSASVGQGFEAFF.

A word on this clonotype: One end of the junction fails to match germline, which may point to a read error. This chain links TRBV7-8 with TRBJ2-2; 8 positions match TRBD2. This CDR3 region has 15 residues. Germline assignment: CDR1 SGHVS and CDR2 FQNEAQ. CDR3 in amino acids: CVSIPGLGFTGELFF. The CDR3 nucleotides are TGTGTCAGCATTCCGGGACTAGGGTTCACCGGGGAGCTGTTTTTT.

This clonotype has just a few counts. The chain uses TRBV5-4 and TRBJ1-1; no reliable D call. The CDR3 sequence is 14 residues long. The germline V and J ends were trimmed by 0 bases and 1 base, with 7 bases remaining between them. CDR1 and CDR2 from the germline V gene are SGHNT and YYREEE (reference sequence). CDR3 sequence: CASSLGHTNTEAFF. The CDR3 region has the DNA TGTGCCAGCAGCTTGGGACATACGAACACTGAAGCTTTCTTT.

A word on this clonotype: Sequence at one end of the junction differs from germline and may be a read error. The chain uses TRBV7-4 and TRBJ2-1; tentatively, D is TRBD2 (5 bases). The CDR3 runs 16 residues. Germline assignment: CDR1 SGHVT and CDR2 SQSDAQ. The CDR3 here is CANSLRRAATYNEQFF. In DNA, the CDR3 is TGTGCCAACAGCTTGCGGCGGGCCGCTACCTACAATGAGCAGTTCTTC.

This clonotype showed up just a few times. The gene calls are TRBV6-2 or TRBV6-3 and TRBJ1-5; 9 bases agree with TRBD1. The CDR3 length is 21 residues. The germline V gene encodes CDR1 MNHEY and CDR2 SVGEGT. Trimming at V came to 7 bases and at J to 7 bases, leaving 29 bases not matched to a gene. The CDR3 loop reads CASTDIFRPGQGRGHAQPQHF. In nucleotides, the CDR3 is TGTGCCAGCACCGATATCTTCCGACCGGGACAGGGAAGGGGACACGCACAGCCCCAGCATTTT.

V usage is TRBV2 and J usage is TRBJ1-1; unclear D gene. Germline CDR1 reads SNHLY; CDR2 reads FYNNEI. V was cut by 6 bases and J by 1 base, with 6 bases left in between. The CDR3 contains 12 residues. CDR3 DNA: TGTGCCAGCAGAAAGGGGAACACTGAAGCTTTCTTT. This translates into CASRKGNTEAFF.

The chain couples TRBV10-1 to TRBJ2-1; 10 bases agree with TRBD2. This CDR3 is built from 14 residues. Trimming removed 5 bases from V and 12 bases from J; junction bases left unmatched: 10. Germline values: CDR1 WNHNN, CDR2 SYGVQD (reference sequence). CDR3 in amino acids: CASSTGTSVSGQFF. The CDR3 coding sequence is TGCGCCAGCAGTACCGGGACTAGCGTAAGTGGGCAGTTCTTC.

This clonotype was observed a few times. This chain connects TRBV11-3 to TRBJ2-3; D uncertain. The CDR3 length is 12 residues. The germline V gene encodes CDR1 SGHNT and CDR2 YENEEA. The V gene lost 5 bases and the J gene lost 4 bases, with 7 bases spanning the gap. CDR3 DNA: TGTGCCAGCAGCAACATGGCAGATACGCAGTATTTT. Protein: CASSNMADTQYF.

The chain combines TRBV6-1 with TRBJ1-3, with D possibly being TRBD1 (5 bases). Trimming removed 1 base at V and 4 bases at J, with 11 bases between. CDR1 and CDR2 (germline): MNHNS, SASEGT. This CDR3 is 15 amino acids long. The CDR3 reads CASSEDGGAGNTIYF. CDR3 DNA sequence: TGTGCCAGCAGTGAAGACGGGGGTGCGGGAAACACCATATATTTT.

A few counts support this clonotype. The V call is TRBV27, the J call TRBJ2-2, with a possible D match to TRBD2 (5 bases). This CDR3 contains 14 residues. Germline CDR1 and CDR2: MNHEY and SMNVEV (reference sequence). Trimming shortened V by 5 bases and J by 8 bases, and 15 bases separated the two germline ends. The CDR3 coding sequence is TGTGCCAGCAGTCCCCAGCTCTGGAGGGGGGAGCTGTTTTTT. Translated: CASSPQLWRGELFF.